Listed below are T cell receptor beta chains from one sample, sequenced in a study of cytomegalovirus exposure and HLA in healthy donors. Method: immunoSEQ multiplex PCR; TCRdb's copy keeps in-frame clones and lacks some. The data hold 150,000 to 200,000 clones, with around 83% observed a single time. Input material: PBMCs. The origin of the receptors is a woman aged 25 to 39 in good health and CMV-seropositive. CDR3s include the opening cysteine and the closing phenylalanine or tryptophan. D genes are given only for firm matches. Some rows have no size entry. The others give once, few or many, or a class for an expanded clone.

v_call	j_call	clone_size	d_call	cdr3_nt	cdr3_aa
TRBV6-4	TRBJ2-7	few	TRBD2	TGTGCCAGCAGGTGGGAGGGACCCATGGTACCCCAGCTCTCCTACGAGCAGTACTTC	CASRWEGPMVPQLSYEQYF
TRBV5-1	TRBJ1-4	once	TRBD1	TGCGCCAGCAAGGGACAGGTTGGGGTTTCGTTCGATGAAAAACTGTTTTTT	CASKGQVGVSFDEKLFF
TRBV4-1	TRBJ1-5	.	.	TGCGCCAGCAGCCAAGAGGGAACAGGGCGAAATCAGCCCCAGCATTTT	CASSQEGTGRNQPQHF
TRBV28	TRBJ2-5	.	.	TGTGCCAGCAGTTTAAGTTCTCAACTCCAAGAGACCCAGTACTTC	CASSLSSQLQETQYF
TRBV6-4	TRBJ1-2	once	TRBD1	TGTGCCAGCAGTGAGACCAGGGGGCCTAACTATGGCTACACCTTC	CASSETRGPNYGYTF
TRBV28	TRBJ1-5	.	TRBD1	TGTGCCAGCAGTACACAGGGGCCGATAAATCAGCCCCAGCATTTT	CASSTQGPINQPQHF
TRBV18	TRBJ2-1	.	.	TGTGCCAGCTCACCTGACTCCCTCTCCTACAATGAGCAGTTCTTC	CASSPDSLSYNEQFF
TRBV5-4	TRBJ1-1	.	.	TGTGCCAGCAGCTTGACAGGACGGAAGAACACTGAAGCTTTCTTT	CASSLTGRKNTEAFF
TRBV5-6	TRBJ1-1	.	TRBD1	TGTGCCAGCAGCCCGCTCGGGACAGATTTCATGAACACTGAAGCTTTCTTT	CASSPLGTDFMNTEAFF
TRBV2	TRBJ1-1	.	.	TGTGCCAGCAGTCTTACAGGGAGGGGCAACACTGAAGCTTTCTTT	CASSLTGRGNTEAFF
TRBV4-1	TRBJ1-5	.	.	TGCGCCAGCAGCCAAGAGTCGTATCAGCCCCAGCATTTT	CASSQESYQPQHF
TRBV7-9	TRBJ2-7	.	TRBD2	TGTGCCAGCAGCTCGAGGACTAGCGGAAGAACCTACGAGCAGTACTTC	CASSSRTSGRTYEQYF
TRBV6-5	TRBJ2-3	.	TRBD2	TGTGCCAGCAACGGCGGGAGGGGGGCAGATACGCAGTATTTT	CASNGGRGADTQYF
TRBV10-3	TRBJ2-7	.	.	TGTGCCATCAGTGACACAGGGACCTACGAGCAGTACTTC	CAISDTGTYEQYF
TRBV19	TRBJ2-7	.	TRBD2	TGTGCCAGTAGTCCCGAAGCGTCTAGCGGGAGCTACGAGCAGTACTTC	CASSPEASSGSYEQYF
TRBV11-3	TRBJ2-1	.	.	TGTGCCAGCAGCTTAGATGGGTCGGGACTGCGCTCCTACAATGAGCAGTTCTTC	CASSLDGSGLRSYNEQFF
TRBV2	TRBJ2-1	.	.	TGTGCCAGCAGGACGGGGTTCCAAAGCTCCTACAATGAGCAGTTCTTC	CASRTGFQSSYNEQFF
TRBV4-1	TRBJ2-7	.	TRBD2	TGCGCCAGCAGCCCTTTCCGGACTAGCGGGAGAGCGGACGAGCAGTACTTC	CASSPFRTSGRADEQYF
TRBV6-5	TRBJ1-1	.	.	TGTGCCATAAAAAGGGTGGGGCGCGGCACTGAAGCTTTCTTT	CAIKRVGRGTEAFF
TRBV6-1	TRBJ2-1	.	TRBD1	TGTGCCAGCAGTGAACGATCCGGGCAGGGGGCTTTGAATGAGCAGTTCTTC	CASSERSGQGALNEQFF
TRBV2	TRBJ2-7	.	TRBD2	TGTGCCAGCAGTGTGGGACTAGCTTACGAGCAGTACTTC	CASSVGLAYEQYF
TRBV5-5	TRBJ2-3	.	TRBD2	TGTGCCAGCAGCCCGGGACTAGCGAGCACAGATACGCAGTATTTT	CASSPGLASTDTQYF
TRBV2	TRBJ1-4	.	TRBD1	TGTGCCAGCAGTTCGACAGGGTTAGGTGAAAAACTGTTTTTT	CASSSTGLGEKLFF
TRBV6-1	TRBJ2-5	once	TRBD1	TGTGCCAGCAGGCGGGACAGGTACCAAGAGACCCAGTACTTC	CASRRDRYQETQYF
TRBV29-1	TRBJ2-1	.	TRBD2	TGCAGCGTTCCTAGCGGGAGGGCATACAATGAGCAGTTCTTC	CSVPSGRAYNEQFF
TRBV7-3	TRBJ2-7	.	TRBD2	TGTGCCAGCAGCTTAAGCGCTGGGGCGGGGGACGAGCAGTACTTC	CASSLSAGAGDEQYF
TRBV4-1	TRBJ2-3	.	TRBD2	TGCGCCAGCAGCCAAGGTCTAGCGGGAGGGCTAGATACGCAGTATTTT	CASSQGLAGGLDTQYF
TRBV30	TRBJ1-5	.	TRBD1	TGTGCCTTCCGGACAGGTAATCAGCCCCAGCATTTT	CAFRTGNQPQHF
TRBV19	TRBJ2-7	.	.	TGTGCCAGTGGAGGGGCAAGCTCCTACGAGCAGTACTTC	CASGGASSYEQYF
TRBV4-1	TRBJ2-3	once	TRBD1	TGCGCCAGCAGCTCCGGCCAGGGGGCTAGCACAGATACGCAGTATTTT	CASSSGQGASTDTQYF
TRBV4-1	TRBJ2-7	.	TRBD1	TGCGCCAGCAGCCAAGAACCGGGACAGGGTTTCTACGAGCAGTACTTC	CASSQEPGQGFYEQYF
TRBV7-3	TRBJ2-3	.	.	TGTGCCAGCAGCTCGACAACCAGCACAGATACGCAGTATTTT	CASSSTTSTDTQYF
TRBV2	TRBJ2-5	many	TRBD2	TGTGCCAGCAGTCCGGGACTAGCGGGAGCGGACCAAGAGACCCAGTACTTC	CASSPGLAGADQETQYF
TRBV6-6	TRBJ1-5	.	TRBD1	TGTGCCAGCAGTTACTGGACAGGGGATCAGCCCCAGCATTTT	CASSYWTGDQPQHF
TRBV6-6	TRBJ1-2	.	.	TGTGCCAGCAGTTACGAGGCCAGGGCAGGCTACACCTTC	CASSYEARAGYTF
TRBV18	TRBJ1-1	.	.	TGTGCCAGCTCACCTATCGCTTTCTTT	CASSPIAFF
TRBV7-8	TRBJ1-1	.	TRBD1	TGTGCCAGCAGCCCTAGGGACAGGACTAACACTGAAGCTTTCTTT	CASSPRDRTNTEAFF
TRBV28	TRBJ2-3	.	.	TGTGCCAGCAGCCTAGACTCCTCGCGGGCTGGAGATACGCAGTATTTT	CASSLDSSRAGDTQYF
TRBV5-6	TRBJ1-2	.	.	TGTGCCAGCAGCTTTAACAGGGACTATGGCTACACCTTC	CASSFNRDYGYTF
TRBV27	TRBJ2-1	many	.	TGTGCCAGCAGTTTAACAGGCCACAATGAGCAGTTCTTC	CASSLTGHNEQFF